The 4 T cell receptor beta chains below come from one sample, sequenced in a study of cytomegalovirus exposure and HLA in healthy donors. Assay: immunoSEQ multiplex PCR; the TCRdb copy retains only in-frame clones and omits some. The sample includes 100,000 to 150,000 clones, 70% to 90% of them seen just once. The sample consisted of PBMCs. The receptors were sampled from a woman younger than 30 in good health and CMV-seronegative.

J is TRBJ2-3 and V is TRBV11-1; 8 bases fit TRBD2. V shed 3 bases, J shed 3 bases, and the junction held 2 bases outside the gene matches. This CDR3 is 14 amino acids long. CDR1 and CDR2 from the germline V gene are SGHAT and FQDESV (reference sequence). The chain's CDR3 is CASSFGGVTDTQYF. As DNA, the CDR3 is TGTGCCAGCAGCTTCGGGGGGGTGACAGATACGCAGTATTTT.

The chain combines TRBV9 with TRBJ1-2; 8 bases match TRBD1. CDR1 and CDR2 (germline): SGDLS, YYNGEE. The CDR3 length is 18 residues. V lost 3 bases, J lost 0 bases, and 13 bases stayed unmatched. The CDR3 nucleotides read TGTGCCAGCAGCGAGGGACAGGCCCGGACTTTAGCTAACTATGGCTACACCTTC. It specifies CASSEGQARTLANYGYTF.

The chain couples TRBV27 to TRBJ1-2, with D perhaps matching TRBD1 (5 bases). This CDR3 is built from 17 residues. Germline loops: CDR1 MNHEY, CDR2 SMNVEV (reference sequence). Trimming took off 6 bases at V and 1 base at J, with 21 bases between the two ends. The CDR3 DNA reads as TGTGCCAGCAGCCTCGGGGGTAGTCAGGTGGTTAACTATGGCTACACCTTC. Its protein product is CASSLGGSQVVNYGYTF.

For the CDR3, the DNA is TGTGCCAGCAGTGAAGCGGGGACTAGCGGGCCATACAATGAGCAGTTCTTC. It is translated as CASSEAGTSGPYNEQFF. J is TRBJ2-1 and V is TRBV2, with 12 positions matching TRBD2. This CDR3 has 17 amino acids. CDR1 and CDR2 (germline): SNHLY, FYNNEI. J lost 4 bases, V lost 0 bases, and 4 bases had no gene match.